The T cell receptor beta chain described here comes from a study of monozygotic twins with inflammatory bowel disease. Study observations and caveats: Patient repertoires may have gained variability from differing immunosuppressive treatments. Any single strong signal or clonotype tied to IBD lacked support.

Eight distinct reactions (per sample) were used to make the cDNA. Reanalyzing the 5' RACE reads, TCRdb keeps one entry per CDR3 protein, without DNA. This table holds around 100,000 distinct CDR3 sequences. CDR1 and CDR2 (germline): SGHTA, FQGNSA. This CDR3 is 15 amino acids long. As for this clonotype: Its cognate antigen is unknown.

Sequenced input: blood. The source of this sequence is a human donor with ulcerative colitis or Crohn's disease, or a healthy co-twin of an affected twin (not recorded which). The chain joins TRBV7-2 to TRBJ2-7. The CDR3 region is CASSLARSISYEQYF.